The 24 T cell receptor beta chains in this list originate from one sample, sequenced in a study of T cells expressing NK-cell markers. Reanalyzing the 5' RACE reads, TCRdb keeps one entry per CDR3 protein, without DNA. The sample holds about 260,000 distinct CDR3 sequences. Sequencing was carried out using blood T cells: a sorted CD56 or NKG2C T cell subset, CD4+ or CD8+ T cells, or bulk PBMC T cells (not recorded which). These receptors came from a man in his late teens or twenties in good health.

This chain joins TRBV20-1 and TRBJ1-2; TCRdb designates TRBD1, a call that cannot be tested without DNA. The germline V gene has CDR1 DFQATT and CDR2 SNEGSKA (reference sequence). The CDR3 has 13 residues. CDR3 protein: CSARVWTEEGYTF.

The rearrangement links TRBV20-1 to TRBJ2-5. The CDR3 loop spans 15 amino acids. Per the germline V gene, CDR1 is DFQATT and CDR2 is SNEGSKA (reference sequence). CDR3 loop: CSARDAQAVGETQYF.

V gene TRBV12-3 or TRBV12-4 combines with J gene TRBJ2-2; TCRdb's D gene call, TRBD2, goes unchecked for lack of DNA. The CDR3 extends over 15 amino acids. The CDR3: CASSLSGREAGELFF.

This chain uses TRBV5-6 with TRBJ1-2. CDR1 SGHDT and CDR2 YYEEEE come from the germline V gene. CDR3 size: 11 residues. CDR3 sequence reads: CASSFIYGYTF.

CDR3 amino acids: CSAAAGTSGRSTDTQYF. The V call is TRBV20-1, the J call TRBJ2-3; TCRdb returns TRBD2, unconfirmable since there is no DNA. Looked up from germline, CDR1 is DFQATT and CDR2 is SNEGSKA (reference sequence). The CDR3 length is 17 residues.

The V gene is TRBV29-1, the J gene TRBJ2-1. CDR1 SQVTM and CDR2 ANQGSEA come from the germline V gene. The CDR3 sequence is 17 residues long. The CDR3 sequence is CSVVQDYAANSYNEQFF.

The chain combines TRBV6-1 with TRBJ1-5. The CDR3 has 15 amino acids. Germline lookup yields CDR1 MNHNS and CDR2 SASEGT. The CDR3: CASRTNSDRNQPQHF.

CDR3 sequence: CASRHRRQVSEVSGANVLTF. The chain is built from TRBV12-3 or TRBV12-4 and TRBJ2-6; the D call from TCRdb, TRBD1, cannot be confirmed without DNA. The CDR3 length is 20 residues.

The J gene is TRBJ1-4, the V gene TRBV7-8; the TCRdb D gene call, TRBD1, has no DNA to confirm it. Germline V lookup: CDR1 SGHVS, CDR2 FQNEAQ. The CDR3 length is 14 residues. CDR3 amino acids: CASSFTGEGEKLFF.

The chain uses TRBV5-1 and TRBJ2-3; TCRdb indicates TRBD2, and absent DNA this call remains unverified. Germline CDR1 is SGHRS and CDR2 is YFSETQ. There are 16 residues in the CDR3. The CDR3 sequence is CASSFSGTSSSYTQYF.

The V gene is TRBV29-1, the J gene TRBJ1-1; TCRdb calls TRBD1, which cannot be checked without DNA. Germline assignment: CDR1 SQVTM and CDR2 ANQGSEA. CDR3 size: 15 residues. CDR3 loop: CSVEEAGGMNTEAFF. The full variable domain, in which reference TRBV29-1 and TRBJ1-1 provide the parts outside the CDR3, is SAVISQKPSRDICQRGTSLTIQCQVDSQVTMMFWYRQQPGQSLTLIATANQGSEATYESGFVIDKFPISRPNLTFSTLTVSNMSPEDSSIYLCSVEEAGGMNTEAFFGQGTRLTVV.

The gene calls are TRBV5-4 and TRBJ1-5; TCRdb calls TRBD1, which cannot be checked without DNA. The CDR3 is 13 residues long. Germline assignment: CDR1 SGHNT and CDR2 YYREEE (reference sequence). CDR3 protein: CASSAGLGQPQHF.

V usage is TRBV7-8 and J usage is TRBJ2-7. Per germline, CDR1 SGHVS and CDR2 FQNEAQ. The CDR3 is 13 residues long. CDR3 protein: CASSLGGVGEQYF.

CDR3 sequence: CASSLTGTSRVETQYF. The V and J genes are TRBV27 and TRBJ2-5; TCRdb names TRBD1, which stays unverified in the absence of DNA. The CDR3 consists of 16 residues. The V gene's germline CDR1 is MNHEY and CDR2 SMNVEV (reference sequence).

V is TRBV6-1 and J is TRBJ2-3; checking the TCRdb D call of TRBD2 is not possible without DNA. Germline CDR1 reads MNHNS; CDR2 reads SASEGT. This CDR3 region has 16 residues. This CDR3 is CASSRQGVAGTDTQYF.

The chain links TRBV19 to TRBJ2-1. The CDR3 is made up of 13 amino acids. Germline V lookup: CDR1 LNHDA, CDR2 SQIVND (reference sequence). The CDR3 here is CASSIEMGFEQFF. Together with reference TRBV19 and TRBJ2-1, the CDR3 gives the full variable domain: DGGITQSPKYLFRKEGQNVTLSCEQNLNHDAMYWYRQDPGQGLRLIYYSQIVNDFQKGDIAEGYSVSREKKESFPLTVTSAQKNPTAFYLCASSIEMGFEQFFGPGTRLTVL.

V is TRBV25-1 and J is TRBJ2-2; TCRdb names TRBD1, which stays unverified in the absence of DNA. Per the germline V gene, CDR1 is MGHDK and CDR2 is SYGVNS. This CDR3 has 13 residues. The chain's CDR3 is CASSARAFGELFF.

V usage is TRBV7-2 and J usage is TRBJ2-3; TCRdb's D call, TRBD2, is unchecked because there is no DNA. The CDR3 contains 17 residues. Looked up from germline, CDR1 is SGHTA and CDR2 is FQGNSA. The CDR3 spells CASSLYPSGYGTDTQYF.

The chain combines TRBV3-1 with TRBJ2-1. Germline V gene sequence: CDR1 LGHDT, CDR2 YNNKEL (reference sequence). This CDR3 is 16 amino acids long. This CDR3 is CASSQEAGTRYNEQFF.

The CDR3 is CASSYSGLASEQYF. This chain uses TRBV6-5 with TRBJ2-7; the D gene TCRdb calls, TRBD2, cannot be checked with no DNA. The CDR3 contains 14 residues. CDR1 MNHEY and CDR2 SVGAGI come from the germline V gene.

The V and J genes are TRBV10-3 and TRBJ1-5; the D gene TCRdb calls, TRBD1, cannot be checked with no DNA. This CDR3 has 17 amino acids. Germline values: CDR1 ENHRY, CDR2 SYGVKD. The CDR3: CATRIGLSTSGNQPQHF.

V usage is TRBV15 and J usage is TRBJ2-4; the TCRdb D gene call, TRBD1, has no DNA to confirm it. This CDR3 comprises 16 residues. The germline CDR1 and CDR2 sequences are LNHNV and YYDKDF (reference sequence). The CDR3 is CATSRGETGGENIQYF.

This rearrangement joins TRBV12-3 or TRBV12-4 to TRBJ2-7; the TRBD2 assignment by TCRdb is unverifiable without DNA. CDR3 size: 14 residues. CDR3: CASSPGTSGLRQYF.

The chain links TRBV20-1 to TRBJ1-1; absent DNA, TCRdb's TRBD1 call cannot be checked. The CDR3 extends over 15 amino acids. The germline V gene has CDR1 DFQATT and CDR2 SNEGSKA (reference sequence). CDR3 residues: CSARVRTGENTEAFF.